This T cell receptor (beta chain) was retrieved from a study of metastatic and nonmetastatic thyroid tumors. Study context: Repertoires from blood and tumor or nodule tissue of malignant and benign thyroid patients were compared.

MiXCR reprocessed the PCR reads for TCRdb. The sample consists of 25,000 to 30,000 clones, more than 13% of them appearing once. Nobody among the patients had been given any treatment before thyroid surgery. The V end was cut by 4 bases, the J end by 9 bases, with 11 bases between. The CDR3 is 12 residues long. In germline, CDR1 is SGHNT, CDR2 YYREEE (reference sequence). This clone was observed many times. The receptor was derived from a female donor with papillary thyroid cancer or a benign thyroid nodule (not recorded which). Some clones in this sample may be carry-over from other donors' samples. V is TRBV5-4 and J is TRBJ2-1; D is unresolved. The sequenced material came from blood. The CDR3 region is CASSVVESEQFF. The CDR3 coding sequence is TGTGCCAGCAGCGTGGTCGAAAGTGAGCAGTTCTTC.